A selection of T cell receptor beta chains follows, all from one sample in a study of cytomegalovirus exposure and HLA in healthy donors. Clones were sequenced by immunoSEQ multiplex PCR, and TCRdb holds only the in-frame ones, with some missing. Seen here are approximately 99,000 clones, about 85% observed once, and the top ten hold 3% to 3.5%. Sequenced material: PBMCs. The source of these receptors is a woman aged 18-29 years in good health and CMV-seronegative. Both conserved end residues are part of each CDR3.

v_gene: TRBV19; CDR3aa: CASSPLQAANYGYTF
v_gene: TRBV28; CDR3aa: CASSPSGQGNSPLHF
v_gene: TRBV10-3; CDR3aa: CAISEGTGGNYGYTF
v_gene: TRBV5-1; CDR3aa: CASSLGTSTDTQYF
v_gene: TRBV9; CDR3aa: CASSGSGSVTDTQYF
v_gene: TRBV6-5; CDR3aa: CASNSLYGTEAFF
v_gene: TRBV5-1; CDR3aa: CASSSPRGGETQYF
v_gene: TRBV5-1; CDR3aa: CASFGPGRDEQYF
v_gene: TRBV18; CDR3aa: CASSPRDRRTDTQYF
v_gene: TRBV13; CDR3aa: CASTSTGTGVNEQFF
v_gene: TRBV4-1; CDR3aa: CASSQDDGGNYGYTF
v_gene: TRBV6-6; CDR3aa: CASRTGTGPQETQYF
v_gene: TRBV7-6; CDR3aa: CASSLGELYTGELFF
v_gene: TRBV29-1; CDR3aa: CSVDGQGGYEQYF
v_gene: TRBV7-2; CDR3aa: CASSSRQGFDYGYTF
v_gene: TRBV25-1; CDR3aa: CASSEGVDTDTQYF
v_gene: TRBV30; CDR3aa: CAYAGTGMYEQYF
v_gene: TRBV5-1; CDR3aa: CASSPEGTGGSEQYF
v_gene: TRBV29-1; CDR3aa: CSVPRGTDTQYF
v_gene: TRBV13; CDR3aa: CASSSRTSGSLSSYNEQFF
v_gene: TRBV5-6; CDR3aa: CASSFGQVEAFF
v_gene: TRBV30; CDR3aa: CAWNKEYTDTQYF
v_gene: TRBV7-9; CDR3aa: CASSTAGAADGYTF
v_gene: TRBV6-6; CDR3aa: CASSRQGLNTEAFF
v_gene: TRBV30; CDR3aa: CAWSGPGGLNYGYTF
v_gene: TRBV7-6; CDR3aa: CASSSSGDSQETQYF
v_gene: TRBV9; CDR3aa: CASSDAGAPGLAPSSYEQYF